Listed here are 8 T cell receptor beta chains from one sample, sequenced in a study of blood T cell repertoires in COVID-19. Profiling relied on immunoSEQ multiplex PCR, and the TCRdb table lists in-frame clones only, not all of them. This sample has about 74,000 clones, with about 84% found just once. Sequencing used peripheral blood. Every receptor here comes from a human donor in a cohort sampled during active COVID-19.

The chain uses TRBV13 and TRBJ1-6; no clear D. Looked up from germline, CDR1 is PRHDT and CDR2 is FYEKMQ (reference sequence). The CDR3 consists of 14 residues. V dropped 6 bases and J dropped 8 bases, with 14 bases sitting between them. CDR3 coding DNA: TGTGCCAGCAGAGAGGGTTCCGGTGATTCACCCCTCCACTTT. Amino acids: CASREGSGDSPLHF.

The chain links TRBV29-1 to TRBJ1-1; the match to TRBD1 covers 7 bases. J gave up 1 base and V 6 bases, and 2 bases lay outside the gene matches. Germline CDR1 SQVTM, CDR2 ANQGSEA. The CDR3 covers 12 residues. The CDR3 sequence: CSVDRENTEAFF. Written as DNA, the CDR3 is TGCAGCGTCGACAGGGAGAACACTGAAGCTTTCTTT. Full variable domain (outside the CDR3, taken from reference TRBV29-1 and TRBJ1-1): SAVISQKPSRDICQRGTSLTIQCQVDSQVTMMFWYRQQPGQSLTLIATANQGSEATYESGFVIDKFPISRPNLTFSTLTVSNMSPEDSSIYLCSVDRENTEAFFGQGTRLTVV.

In its sample, this clone was seen a few times. The chain has TRBV4-1 and TRBJ2-1, with TRBD2 matching over 10 bases. The CDR3 is 15 residues long. Unmatched junction bases numbered 0, after V lost 1 base and J lost 3 bases. Germline CDR1 reads MGHRA; CDR2 reads YSYEKL. CDR3 bases: TGCGCCAGCAGCCAAGCTAGCGGGGGCTACAATGAGCAGTTCTTC. Encoded protein: CASSQASGGYNEQFF.

The V call is TRBV5-1, the J call TRBJ1-2, with 8 bases matching TRBD1. V lost 4 bases, J lost 8 bases, and 10 bases stayed unmatched. The CDR3 runs to 14 residues. Germline CDR1 is SGHRS and CDR2 is YFSETQ. The CDR3, as DNA: TGCGCCAGCAGCCTCCCTGCAGGGGGCAACGGCTACACCTTC. Translated: CASSLPAGGNGYTF.

This chain joins TRBV7-6 and TRBJ2-2; 10 bases are a match to TRBD2. V dropped 3 bases and J dropped 6; count of bases not matched to a gene: 7. Per the germline V gene, CDR1 is SGHVS and CDR2 is FNYEAQ. The CDR3 spans 16 residues. The CDR3 spells CASSFTSGGASGELFF. CDR3 nucleotide sequence: TGTGCCAGCAGCTTTACCAGCGGGGGGGCCTCCGGGGAGCTGTTTTTT. Complete variable domain (other parts from reference TRBV7-6 and TRBJ2-2): GAGVSQSPRYKVTKRGQDVALRCDPISGHVSLYWYRQALGQGPEFLTYFNYEAQQDKSGLPNDRFSAERPEGSISTLTIQRTEQRDSAMYRCASSFTSGGASGELFFGEGSRLTVL.

The V call is TRBV7-8, the J call TRBJ2-3; 8 bases agree with TRBD2. Trimming took 5 bases from V and 6 from J; bases not matched to a gene: 13. CDR3 length equals 16 residues. CDR1 and CDR2 (germline): SGHVS, FQNEAQ. For the CDR3, the DNA is TGTGCCAGCAGCACCCTGCCCTGGCGGGGGGTCGATACGCAGTATTTT. It specifies CASSTLPWRGVDTQYF.

CDR3 region: CASSRPGLAGVEQFF. In DNA, the CDR3 is TGTGCCAGCAGCCGTCCGGGACTAGCGGGGGTTGAGCAGTTCTTC. The chain couples TRBV4-2 to TRBJ2-1, with 14 bases fitting TRBD2. V shed 4 bases, J shed 9 bases, and the junction held 5 bases outside the gene matches. There are 15 residues in the CDR3. Germline V gene data show CDR1 as LGHNA and CDR2 as YNFKEQ.

This rearrangement joins TRBV19 to TRBJ2-7; 7 positions agree with TRBD1. Germline assignment: CDR1 LNHDA and CDR2 SQIVND (reference sequence). V lost 5 bases, J lost 5 bases, and 12 bases stayed unmatched. There are 15 residues in the CDR3. The CDR3 DNA follows: TGTGCCAGTAGTCCTTTAGGGGGCTTTAGCAACGAGCAGTACTTC. This encodes CASSPLGGFSNEQYF.